Reported below is one T cell receptor (beta chain). This sample stems from a study of patients and donors after allogeneic stem cell transplantation. Trimming pared 5 bases from V and 8 bases from J, leaving 13 bases between. The germline gives CDR1 DFQATT, CDR2 SNEGSKA (reference sequence). The length of the CDR3 is 12 residues. TCRdb reprocessed the RT-PCR reads with MiXCR, giving one entry per CDR3 protein. The sample consists of roughly 880,000 distinct CDR3 sequences, about 20% of them appearing once. The V gene is TRBV20-1, the J gene TRBJ2-1; D gene uncertain. The sequencing input was blood, either unsorted or a sorted T cell fraction (not recorded which). The origin of this receptor is a human donor who was either an allogeneic HSCT recipient or a stem cell or donor lymphocyte infusion donor (not recorded which). It is not recorded whose cells these are; they may come from a transplant donor. CDR3 nucleotides: TGCAGTGCTTTTGGCCTCTGGGATGAGCAGTTCTTC. Protein: CSAFGLWDEQFF.